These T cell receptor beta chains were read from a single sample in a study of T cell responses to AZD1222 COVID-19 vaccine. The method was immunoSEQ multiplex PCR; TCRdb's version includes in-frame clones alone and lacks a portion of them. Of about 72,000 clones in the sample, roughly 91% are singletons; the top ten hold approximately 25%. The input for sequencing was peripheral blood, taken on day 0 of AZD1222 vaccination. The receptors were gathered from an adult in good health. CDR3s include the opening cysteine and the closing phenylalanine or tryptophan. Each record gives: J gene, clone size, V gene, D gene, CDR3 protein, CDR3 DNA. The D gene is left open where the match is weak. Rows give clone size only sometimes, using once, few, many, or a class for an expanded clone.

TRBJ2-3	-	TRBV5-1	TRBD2	CASSFSSGDTDTQYF	TGCGCCAGCAGCTTCTCTAGCGGGGACACAGATACGCAGTATTTT
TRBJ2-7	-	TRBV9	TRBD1	CASSVEEGAWYEQYF	TGTGCCAGCAGCGTAGAAGAGGGGGCATGGTACGAGCAGTACTTC
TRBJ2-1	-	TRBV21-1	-	CASTPSSDNNEQFF	TGTGCCAGCACCCCTAGCAGCGACAACAATGAGCAGTTCTTC
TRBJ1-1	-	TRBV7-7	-	CASSPEMNTEAFF	TGTGCCAGCAGCCCGGAAATGAACACTGAAGCTTTCTTT
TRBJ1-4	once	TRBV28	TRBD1	CASLTGNEKLFF	TGTGCCAGTCTGACAGGGAATGAAAAACTGTTTTTT
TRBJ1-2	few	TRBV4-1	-	CASSQDYELLRGYTF	TGCGCCAGCAGCCAGGACTACGAACTTTTGCGTGGCTACACCTTC
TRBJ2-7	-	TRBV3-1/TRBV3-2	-	CASSQEPALSYEQYF	TGTGCCAGCAGCCAAGAACCGGCCCTCTCCTACGAGCAGTACTTC
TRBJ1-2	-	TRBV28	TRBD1	CATYMTGRNNYGYTF	TGTGCCACCTATATGACAGGGAGGAACAACTATGGCTACACCTTC
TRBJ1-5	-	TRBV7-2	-	CASSPSGSYQPQHF	TGTGCCAGCAGCCCTTCGGGTTCATATCAGCCCCAGCATTTT
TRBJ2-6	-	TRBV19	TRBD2	CASGGGSGANVLTF	TGTGCCAGCGGGGGGGGCTCTGGGGCCAACGTCCTGACTTTC
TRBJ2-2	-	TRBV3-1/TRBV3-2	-	CASSQDWLARNTGELFF	TGTGCCAGCAGCCAAGATTGGCTAGCTAGGAACACCGGGGAGCTGTTTTTT
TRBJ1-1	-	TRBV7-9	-	CASSFGTTEAFF	TGTGCCAGCAGCTTTGGTACCACTGAAGCTTTCTTT
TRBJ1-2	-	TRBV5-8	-	CASSSRDGKRWGGYTF	TGTGCCAGCAGCTCGCGGGACGGAAAACGGTGGGGTGGCTACACCTTC
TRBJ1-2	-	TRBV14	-	CASSQGERTYGYTF	TGTGCCAGCAGCCAGGGGGAGAGAACCTATGGCTACACCTTC
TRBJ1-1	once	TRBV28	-	CASSSRNTEAFF	TGTGCCAGTTCGAGTCGCAACACTGAAGCTTTCTTT
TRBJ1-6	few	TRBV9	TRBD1	CASSVGDRGNSPLHF	TGTGCCAGCAGCGTAGGGGACAGGGGGAATTCACCCCTCCACTTT
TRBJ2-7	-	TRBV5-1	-	CASREQGFEQYF	TGCGCCAGCAGAGAACAGGGCTTCGAGCAGTACTTC
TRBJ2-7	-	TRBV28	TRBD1	CASSFSDRGYEQYF	TGTGCCAGCAGTTTTTCGGACAGGGGGTACGAGCAGTACTTC
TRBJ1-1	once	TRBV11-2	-	CASSLIFMNTEAFF	TGTGCCAGCAGCTTAATCTTTATGAACACTGAAGCTTTCTTT
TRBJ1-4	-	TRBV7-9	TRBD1	CASSARDRGYEKLFF	TGTGCCAGCAGCGCCCGGGACAGGGGGTATGAAAAACTGTTTTTT
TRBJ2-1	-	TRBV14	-	CASSQDRYNEQFF	TGTGCCAGCAGCCAAGATCGTTACAATGAGCAGTTCTTC
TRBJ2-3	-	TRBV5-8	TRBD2	CASSLAGLAGVDTQYF	TGTGCCAGCAGCTTGGCCGGGCTAGCGGGCGTCGATACGCAGTATTTT
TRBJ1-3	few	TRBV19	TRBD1	CASSIGDRAGNTIYF	TGTGCCAGTAGTATAGGCGACAGGGCTGGAAACACCATATATTTT
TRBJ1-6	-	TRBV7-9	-	CASSLDADSPLHF	TGTGCCAGCAGCTTAGACGCGGATTCACCCCTCCACTTT
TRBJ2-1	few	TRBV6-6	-	CASSFSVNNEQFF	TGTGCCAGCAGTTTCTCGGTGAACAATGAGCAGTTCTTC
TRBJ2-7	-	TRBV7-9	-	CASSSSRGADQYF	TGTGCCAGCAGCTCATCTAGGGGCGCCGACCAGTACTTC
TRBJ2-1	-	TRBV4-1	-	CASSQEFDAHNEQFF	TGCGCCAGCAGCCAAGAGTTCGACGCGCACAATGAGCAGTTCTTC
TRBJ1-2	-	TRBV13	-	CASSEGGRFYGYTF	TGTGCCAGCAGCGAGGGGGGGCGCTTTTATGGCTACACCTTC
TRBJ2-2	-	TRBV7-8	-	CASSSRPGGRGGELFF	TGTGCCAGCAGCTCACGCCCCGGGGGGCGCGGTGGGGAGCTGTTTTTT
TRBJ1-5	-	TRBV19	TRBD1	CASSFTGDQPQHF	TGTGCCAGTAGTTTCACAGGGGACCAGCCCCAGCATTTT
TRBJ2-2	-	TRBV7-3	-	CASSLKSDPRYHTGELFF	TGTGCCAGCAGCTTAAAATCCGACCCGAGGTACCACACCGGGGAGCTGTTTTTT
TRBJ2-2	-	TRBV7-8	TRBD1	CASSFGQGSSELFF	TGTGCCAGCAGCTTTGGACAGGGTTCATCGGAGCTGTTTTTT
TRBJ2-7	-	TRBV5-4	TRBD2	CASSLGAGGYEQYF	TGTGCCAGCAGCTTGGGAGCGGGGGGCTACGAGCAGTACTTC
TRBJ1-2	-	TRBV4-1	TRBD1	CASSQEGWTGTNYGYTF	TGCGCCAGCAGCCAAGAAGGGTGGACAGGCACTAACTATGGCTACACCTTC
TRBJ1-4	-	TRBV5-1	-	CASSPGAANEKLFF	TGCGCCAGCAGTCCGGGGGCCGCCAATGAAAAACTGTTTTTT
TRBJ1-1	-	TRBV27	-	CASSLGTGGNTEAFF	TGTGCCAGCAGTTTAGGTACAGGTGGAAACACTGAAGCTTTCTTT
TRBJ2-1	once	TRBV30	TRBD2	CAWSVLAGGQGQFF	TGTGCCTGGAGTGTCTTAGCGGGGGGGCAGGGTCAGTTCTTC
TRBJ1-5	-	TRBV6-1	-	CASSEMAVNSNQPQHF	TGTGCCAGCAGTGAAATGGCAGTTAATAGCAATCAGCCCCAGCATTTT
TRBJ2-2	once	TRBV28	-	CASSRDAGELFF	TGTGCCAGCAGCCGAGACGCCGGGGAGCTGTTTTTT
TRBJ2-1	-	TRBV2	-	CASRYNEQFF	TGTGCCAGCAGGTACAATGAGCAGTTCTTC
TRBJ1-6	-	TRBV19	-	CASSLLQLGASSPLHF	TGTGCCAGTAGCCTTTTGCAACTGGGAGCAAGTTCACCCCTCCACTTT
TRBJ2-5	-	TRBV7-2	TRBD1	CASSDRGGAQETQYF	TGTGCCAGCAGCGACAGGGGGGGGGCCCAAGAGACCCAGTACTTC
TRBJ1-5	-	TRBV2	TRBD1	CASSGTGDQPQHF	TGTGCCAGCAGTGGGACAGGGGATCAGCCCCAGCATTTT
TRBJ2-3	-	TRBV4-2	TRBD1	CASSQLDRGADTQYF	TGTGCCAGCAGCCAATTAGACAGGGGGGCAGATACGCAGTATTTT
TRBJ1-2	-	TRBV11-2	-	CASSHIQESHGYTF	TGTGCCAGCAGCCATATACAGGAATCTCATGGCTACACCTTC